This TCR beta chain originates from a study of regulatory dendritic cells for organ transplantation. Study details: Regulatory dendritic cells came from monocytes given vitamin D3 and IL-10. On day 6, the dendritic cells were exposed to LPS. Study-level results: The authors noted considerable between-person heterogeneity in alloreactive memory CD8+ cells. Naive CD4+ and CD8+ repertoires were highly diverse; memory CD8+ was most oligoclonal.

The V end lost 6 bases, the J end lost 7 bases, and 13 bases lay between the germline ends. The CDR3 runs to 13 residues. Germline CDR1 reads MNHNY; CDR2 reads SVGAGI (reference sequence). Allogeneic regulatory or mature dendritic cells were co-cultured for 5 days with CFSE-labeled sorted T cells at 1:10. Some clones are missing from TCRdb's copy, which holds only in-frame ones; the method was immunoSEQ multiplex PCR. The sample consists of 10,000 to 11,000 clones, 80% of them appearing once. About this clone itself: The antigen is undetermined.

Sequencing was carried out using memory CD4+ T cells from blood cultured with dendritic cells. Subset indicated: CD45RO+ memory T cells. The rearrangement joins TRBV6-6 to TRBJ1-3; TRBD1 might be the D (5 bases). This receptor was taken from a human donor in good health. Here the CDR3 DNA reads TGTGCCAGCAGACCTCCGGGGGGGAACACCATATATTTT. It codes for CASRPPGGNTIYF.